A selection of T cell receptor beta chains follows, all from one sample in a study of blood T cell repertoires in COVID-19. The assay was immunoSEQ multiplex PCR, and TCRdb's table has in-frame clones only and misses some. The data contain approximately 180,000 clones, 88% of them singletons. The sequenced sample consisted of peripheral blood. Source of these receptors: a man between 35 and 55 years old with active or convalescent COVID-19. CDR3s include the opening cysteine and the closing phenylalanine or tryptophan. A D gene is named only where the DNA matches it firmly. Rows may omit the clone size; those that give it use once, few, many or a size class.

V	J	size	D	DNA	CDR3
TRBV19	TRBJ2-7	.	.	TGTGCCAGTAGTATAGATCAGGAGGGAGGCTACGAGCAGTACTTC	CASSIDQEGGYEQYF
TRBV6-5	TRBJ1-6	.	.	TGTGCCAGCAGCCAACGGCAGACAAATTCACCCCTCCACTTT	CASSQRQTNSPLHF
TRBV5-6	TRBJ1-6	.	TRBD1	TGTGCCAGCAGCTTGGCCCCCAGGGGGCTATCACCCCTCCACTTT	CASSLAPRGLSPLHF
TRBV2	TRBJ2-7	.	TRBD1	TGTGCCAGCAGTTTACAGGGGATGTCCAACTACGAGCAGTACTTC	CASSLQGMSNYEQYF
TRBV2	TRBJ1-2	.	.	TGTGCCAGCAGCGACCTTCTCCAGGGAAAGGATGGCTACACCTTC	CASSDLLQGKDGYTF
TRBV7-2	TRBJ2-3	.	TRBD1	TGTGCCAGCAGCTCGGGACAGGGGAGCACAGATACGCAGTATTTT	CASSSGQGSTDTQYF
TRBV18	TRBJ1-3	.	.	TGTGCCAGCTCACCGGGAGTCTCTGGAAACACCATATATTTT	CASSPGVSGNTIYF
TRBV19	TRBJ2-7	.	.	TGTGCCAGTAAAGGGAGGACAGGAGTTTCCTACGAGCAGTACTTC	CASKGRTGVSYEQYF
TRBV29-1	TRBJ1-1	.	.	TGCAGCGTTGAAGTCATGAACACTGAAGCTTTCTTT	CSVEVMNTEAFF
TRBV19	TRBJ2-1	.	.	TGTGCCAGTAGCCCCGGGGTACCCTCCTACAATGAGCAGTTCTTC	CASSPGVPSYNEQFF
TRBV24-1	TRBJ2-1	.	TRBD2	TGTGCCACCAGTGATCTTGGGGGGACTAGCGGAGGAAGCTCCTACAATGAGCAGTTCTTC	CATSDLGGTSGGSSYNEQFF
TRBV5-4	TRBJ1-2	.	.	TGTGCCAGCAGCTTGGGCCAGGGGACTAACTATGGCTACACCTTC	CASSLGQGTNYGYTF
TRBV11-2	TRBJ1-6	.	.	TGTGCCAGCAGCTTCGGACAGTCTGCTTCACCCCTCCACTTT	CASSFGQSASPLHF
TRBV6-5	TRBJ1-3	.	.	TGTGCCAGCAGCTTGAAGACAACAACGGGAAACACCATATATTTT	CASSLKTTTGNTIYF
TRBV6-5	TRBJ1-1	.	TRBD1	TGTGCCAGCAGTCGTGACAGGGACGGTGAAGCTTTCTTT	CASSRDRDGEAFF
TRBV6-4	TRBJ1-5	.	TRBD1	TGTGCCAGCAGTAGAACAGGGGGAGGCAATCAGCCCCAGCATTTT	CASSRTGGGNQPQHF
TRBV24-1	TRBJ1-2	.	.	TGTGCCACCAGTGATCCTTTGGGGCAGTCAACTTACGGCTACACCTTC	CATSDPLGQSTYGYTF
TRBV3-1/TRBV3-2	TRBJ2-5	.	.	TGTGCCAGCAGCCAAGATCGGGGGGAGACCCAGTACTTC	CASSQDRGETQYF
TRBV19	TRBJ1-2	.	TRBD1	TGTGCCAGTAGTCCAACCGGGACAGGGGGCCAAGGCTACACCTTC	CASSPTGTGGQGYTF
TRBV19	TRBJ2-2	.	TRBD1	TGTGCCAGTAGTATAGTAGTAGGCGGGACAGGGGGCACCGGGGAGCTGTTTTTT	CASSIVVGGTGGTGELFF
TRBV6-5	TRBJ1-5	.	TRBD1	TGTGCCGCAGGGGGGCAGGGGAATCAGCCCCAGCATTTT	CAAGGQGNQPQHF
TRBV7-9	TRBJ2-7	.	.	TGTGCCAGCAGCAGAGGGGGGGACTACGAGCAGTACTTC	CASSRGGDYEQYF
TRBV5-1	TRBJ1-3	.	.	TGCGCCAGCAGCCCACAGCCGACAAGTTCTGGAAACACCATATATTTT	CASSPQPTSSGNTIYF
TRBV27	TRBJ1-1	.	TRBD1	TGTGCCAGCAGTTTCTCGACAGGGCTGAACACTGAAGCTTTCTTT	CASSFSTGLNTEAFF
TRBV30	TRBJ1-5	.	.	TGTGCCTGGAGTGTAGGATGGGGCAGGGAGGGCCAGCCCCAGCATTTT	CAWSVGWGREGQPQHF
TRBV6-5	TRBJ2-7	.	TRBD1	TGTGCCAGCAGTTACGGGCAGGGGGCGTACGAGCAGTACTTC	CASSYGQGAYEQYF
TRBV5-4	TRBJ1-3	.	.	TGTGCCAGCAGCCCAGACATCTCTGGAAACACCATATATTTT	CASSPDISGNTIYF
TRBV29-1	TRBJ2-7	few	.	TGCAGCGTTGAAGGTCAGGGGAACGAGCAGTACTTC	CSVEGQGNEQYF
TRBV19	TRBJ1-3	.	TRBD1	TGTGCCAGTAGTCCCGCGGGACAGCGACTATATTTT	CASSPAGQRLYF
TRBV4-3	TRBJ2-5	.	TRBD1	TGCGCCAGCAGCCTCGAGTGGGACAGGGGGCAACAAGAGACCCAGTACTTC	CASSLEWDRGQQETQYF
TRBV7-9	TRBJ1-4	.	.	TGTGCCAGCAGCCCAGAGGGGGTTTATAGTGAAAAACTGTTTTTT	CASSPEGVYSEKLFF
TRBV27	TRBJ2-7	once	TRBD1	TGTGCCAGCAGTCCCAACAACAGACAGGGCTCCTACGAGCAGTACTTC	CASSPNNRQGSYEQYF
TRBV20-1	TRBJ1-2	.	.	TGCAGTGCCCCGATGGAGTATGGCTACACCTTC	CSAPMEYGYTF
TRBV11-3	TRBJ2-2	.	TRBD2	TGTGCCAGCAGCTTACTGCTAGCGGCGCCCGGCGGGGAGCTGTTTTTT	CASSLLLAAPGGELFF
TRBV18	TRBJ2-3	once	.	TGTGCCAGCTCACCGTCAGTTAGCGCAGATACGCAGTATTTT	CASSPSVSADTQYF
TRBV6-2/TRBV6-3	TRBJ1-4	.	TRBD1	TGTGCCAGCAGTTCCGCCGGGACAGGGTTGGTAAAACTGTTTTTT	CASSSAGTGLVKLFF
TRBV6-1	TRBJ1-2	.	.	TGTGCCAGCAGTGACAGTCTTCCGCCAGGGCGCTACACCTTC	CASSDSLPPGRYTF
TRBV2	TRBJ2-5	.	.	TGTGCCAGCAGGGGCCCCTTAAAGACCCAGTACTTC	CASRGPLKTQYF
TRBV29-1	TRBJ2-7	.	.	TGCAGCGTTTATGAGACAGGTCCCTACGAGCAGTACTTC	CSVYETGPYEQYF
TRBV19	TRBJ1-2	.	TRBD1	TGTGCCAGTAGTGCCCGACAGGGAAGGAGTGGTGGCTACACCTTC	CASSARQGRSGGYTF
TRBV6-5	TRBJ2-7	.	.	TGTGCCAGCAGTTCCTTCGCGGGGGCCAGCGAGCAGTACTTC	CASSSFAGASEQYF
TRBV9	TRBJ2-1	.	TRBD2	TGTGCCAGCAGCGCGACTAGCGGGAGGGTAGATAATGAGCAGTTCTTC	CASSATSGRVDNEQFF
TRBV5-8	TRBJ2-1	once	TRBD2	TGTGCCAGCAGCGCTTTAGGGACTAGCGGGGATGAGCAGTTCTTC	CASSALGTSGDEQFF
TRBV19	TRBJ1-4	.	.	TGTGCCAGTACCTCCCCCAGTGGTGAAAAACTGTTTTTT	CASTSPSGEKLFF
TRBV30	TRBJ1-1	.	.	TGTGCCTGGAGTGTACGGGTGAGCCGCACTGAAGCTTTCTTT	CAWSVRVSRTEAFF
TRBV11-2	TRBJ2-1	.	TRBD2	TGTGCCAGCAGCTTTGGACTAGCGGGAGCTTACAATGAGCAGTTCTTC	CASSFGLAGAYNEQFF
TRBV2	TRBJ1-4	.	.	TGTGCCAGCAGTGAAGCGCTCAGGGGTGAAAAACTGTTTTTT	CASSEALRGEKLFF
TRBV6-5	TRBJ1-3	.	TRBD1	TGTGCCAGCAGAGCGACAGGGGAGAATGGAAACACCATATATTTT	CASRATGENGNTIYF
TRBV6-5	TRBJ1-2	.	.	TGTGCCAGCAGCCTTACGGATGGCTACACCTTC	CASSLTDGYTF
TRBV7-2	TRBJ2-1	.	TRBD1	TGTGCCAGCAGCTTAGACAACAGGGGCTCCTACAATGAGCAGTTCTTC	CASSLDNRGSYNEQFF
TRBV6-5	TRBJ1-2	.	TRBD1	TGTGCCAGTGGGGACAGGGGGCTTGAGAGCTACACCTTC	CASGDRGLESYTF
TRBV5-8	TRBJ1-1	.	TRBD1	TGTGCCAGCAGCCACACACGGGGGACAGGGACAAACATGAACACTGAAGCTTTCTTT	CASSHTRGTGTNMNTEAFF
TRBV24-1	TRBJ2-1	.	TRBD1	TGTGCCACCAGTGACCACATGACAGGGACCTACAATGAGCAGTTCTTC	CATSDHMTGTYNEQFF
TRBV27	TRBJ2-2	.	TRBD1	TGTGCCAGCAGTCATCGGACAGGGGAAACCGGGGAGCTGTTTTTT	CASSHRTGETGELFF